This is a list of T cell receptor beta chains from one sample in a study of technical replicates of blood from a handful of donors. Only in-frame clones appear in the TCRdb table, and some are missing; sequencing was by immunoSEQ multiplex PCR. The sample has around 69,000 clones, almost 98% seen once; the top ten hold approximately 0.2%. Sequencing was done on a sample of T cells isolated from PBMCs. The receptors come from a human donor in good health. Each CDR3 is given with its conserved first and last residue. Fields, in order: clone size, V gene, J gene, D gene, CDR3 protein, CDR3 DNA. The D gene is left open where the match is weak. Clone size is shown for a subset of rows, as once, few, many or a class of expanded clone.

size: once
V: TRBV4-1
J: TRBJ2-7
D: NA
CDR3: CASSQGRRLHF
DNA: TGCGCCAGCAGCCAAGGACGGAGGTTACACTTC

size: NA
V: TRBV6-4
J: TRBJ2-5
D: TRBD1
CDR3: CASSDLDRAQETQYF
DNA: TGTGCCAGCAGTGATCTTGACAGGGCCCAAGAGACCCAGTACTTC

size: NA
V: TRBV7-9
J: TRBJ2-1
D: NA
CDR3: CASSSNDRSAYNEQFF
DNA: TGTGCCAGCAGCTCCAACGACAGGTCCGCCTACAATGAGCAGTTCTTC

size: NA
V: TRBV7-8
J: TRBJ2-1
D: NA
CDR3: CASSQIEIKGQVIYNEQFF
DNA: TGTGCCAGCAGCCAAATAGAAATAAAGGGGCAGGTTATTTACAATGAGCAGTTCTTC

size: NA
V: TRBV5-1
J: TRBJ1-2
D: TRBD1
CDR3: CASSGTGATPYGYTF
DNA: TGCGCCAGCAGCGGAACAGGGGCGACTCCCTATGGCTACACCTTC

size: NA
V: TRBV7-9
J: TRBJ2-1
D: NA
CDR3: CASSAGLRNEQFF
DNA: TGTGCCAGCAGCGCCGGACTTCGCAATGAGCAGTTCTTC

size: NA
V: TRBV7-9
J: TRBJ2-6
D: NA
CDR3: CASSLDIGILGNVLTF
DNA: TGTGCCAGCAGCTTAGATATCGGGATCTTGGGCAACGTCCTGACTTTC

size: NA
V: TRBV9
J: TRBJ2-1
D: TRBD1
CDR3: CASSVGDRGSSNEQFF
DNA: TGTGCCAGCAGCGTAGGAGACAGGGGATCTTCCAATGAGCAGTTCTTC

size: NA
V: TRBV15
J: TRBJ2-7
D: NA
CDR3: CATSRDVGLLEQYF
DNA: TGTGCCACCAGCAGAGATGTGGGACTCCTCGAGCAGTACTTC

size: few
V: TRBV29-1
J: TRBJ2-1
D: TRBD2
CDR3: CSAGLAGPNEQFF
DNA: TGCAGCGCGGGACTAGCGGGGCCCAATGAGCAGTTCTTC

size: NA
V: TRBV29-1
J: TRBJ2-7
D: TRBD2
CDR3: CSVGGTSGQYF
DNA: TGCAGCGTCGGAGGGACTAGCGGGCAGTACTTC

size: NA
V: TRBV27
J: TRBJ2-2
D: NA
CDR3: CASGLTGRRTGELFF
DNA: TGTGCCAGCGGACTCACGGGAAGAAGGACCGGGGAGCTGTTTTTT

size: NA
V: TRBV6-5
J: TRBJ1-1
D: TRBD1
CDR3: CASSYGTENTEAFF
DNA: TGTGCCAGCAGTTACGGGACAGAGAACACTGAAGCTTTCTTT

size: NA
V: TRBV6-5
J: TRBJ2-1
D: TRBD2
CDR3: CASSYSGRASYNEQFF
DNA: TGTGCCAGCAGTTACTCCGGGAGGGCCTCCTACAATGAGCAGTTCTTC

size: NA
V: TRBV5-6
J: TRBJ2-7
D: TRBD2
CDR3: CASSGDYPYEQYF
DNA: TGTGCCAGCAGCGGGGACTACCCCTACGAGCAGTACTTC

size: NA
V: TRBV5-6
J: TRBJ2-3
D: NA
CDR3: CASSFPGLSTDTQYF
DNA: TGTGCCAGCAGCTTCCCAGGGCTTAGCACAGATACGCAGTATTTT